A single T cell receptor beta chain is shown here with its context. Antigen: not known. Sequence at one end of the junction differs from germline and may be a read error. Then a second PCR, running about 7 to 11 cycles, was carried out with a sample-barcoded 5' primer and a J-beta primer mix. TCRdb re-derived calls from the 5' RACE reads in MiXCR, one entry per CDR3 protein. There are 700,000 to 1,000,000 distinct CDR3 sequences in the sample; around 42% occur only once, and about 19% lies in the top ten. Germline V lookup: CDR1 MNHNS, CDR2 SASEGT. The CDR3 is 13 residues long. The data are from a study of blood T cells in healthy people across ages. Turning to the study itself: About one barcoded beta molecule per two T cells came from capture by template switching.

Study-level points and caveats: Higher diversity, along with more naive CD4+ cells, distinguished long-lived donors from aged donors. Per million T cells, the diversity of TCR beta decreased roughly linearly as age advanced.

The sample providers were healthy Caucasian people from Russia, aged roughly 6 to 100. The specimen sequenced was blood. The chain has TRBV6-1 and TRBJ1-2; the D gene is possibly TRBD1 (5 bases). This receptor was taken from a man aged 55 to 70 in good health. The CDR3: CTSSEATGYGYTF. CDR3 DNA sequence: TGTACCAGCAGTGAAGCAACAGGTTATGGCTACACCTTC.